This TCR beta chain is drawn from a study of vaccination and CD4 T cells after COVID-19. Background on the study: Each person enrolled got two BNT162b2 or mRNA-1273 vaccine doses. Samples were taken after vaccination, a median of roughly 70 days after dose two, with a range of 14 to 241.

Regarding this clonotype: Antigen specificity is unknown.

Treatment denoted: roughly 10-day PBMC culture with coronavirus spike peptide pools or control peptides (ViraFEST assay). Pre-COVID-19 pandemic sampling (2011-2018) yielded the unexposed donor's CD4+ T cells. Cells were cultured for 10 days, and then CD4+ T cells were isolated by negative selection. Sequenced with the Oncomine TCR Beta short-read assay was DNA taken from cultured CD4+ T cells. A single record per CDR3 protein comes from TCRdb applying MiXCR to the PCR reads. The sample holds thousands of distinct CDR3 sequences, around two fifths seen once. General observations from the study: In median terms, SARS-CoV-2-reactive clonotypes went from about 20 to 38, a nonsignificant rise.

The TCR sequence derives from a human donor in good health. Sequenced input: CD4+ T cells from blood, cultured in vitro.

The CDR3 DNA reads TGTGCCAGCAGCTTAGCGATAGGCTCCTACAATGAGCAGTTCTTC. Its translation is CASSLAIGSYNEQFF. The chain uses TRBV7-9 and TRBJ2-1; D gene ambiguous. The CDR3 contains 15 residues. Germline-derived CDR1 and CDR2 are SEHNR and FQNEAQ (reference sequence). Trimming took off 0 bases at V and 0 bases at J, with 6 bases between the two ends.